The present T cell receptor beta chain was sequenced within a study of blood T cell repertoires in COVID-19. Germline V CDR1 and CDR2: ENHRY, SYGVKD. V was cut by 10 bases and J by 0 bases, with 10 bases left in between. The CDR3 is made up of 12 amino acids. Assay used: immunoSEQ multiplex PCR; TCRdb lists only in-frame clones, some missing. The sample yields roughly 200,000 clones, approximately 88% seen once. The rearrangement uses TRBV10-3 and TRBJ2-7, with D perhaps TRBD1 (6 bases). This clonotype originated in a woman in her thirties with acute or convalescent COVID-19. What was sequenced was peripheral blood. CDR3 loop: CARQDLSYEQYF. For the CDR3, the DNA is TGTGCCAGACAGGACCTCTCCTACGAGCAGTACTTC.